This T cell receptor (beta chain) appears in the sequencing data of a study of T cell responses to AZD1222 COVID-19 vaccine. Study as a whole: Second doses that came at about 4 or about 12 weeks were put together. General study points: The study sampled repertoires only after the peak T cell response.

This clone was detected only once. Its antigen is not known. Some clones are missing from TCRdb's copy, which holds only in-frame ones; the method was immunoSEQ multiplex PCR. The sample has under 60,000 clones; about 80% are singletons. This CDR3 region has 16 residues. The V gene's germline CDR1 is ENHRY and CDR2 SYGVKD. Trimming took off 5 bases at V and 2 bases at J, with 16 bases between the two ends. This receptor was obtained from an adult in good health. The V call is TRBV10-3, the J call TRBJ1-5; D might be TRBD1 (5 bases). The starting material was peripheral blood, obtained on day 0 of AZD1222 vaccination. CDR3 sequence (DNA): TGTGCCATCAGTAACGAGGGGAAGGGTGGCAATCAGCCCCAGCATTTT. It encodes CAISNEGKGGNQPQHF.